This T cell receptor (beta chain) emerged from a study of T cell responses to AZD1222 COVID-19 vaccine. This CDR3 has 14 residues. Germline V gene lookup returns CDR1 SGHNT and CDR2 YYREEE (reference sequence). Deletions cut 2 bases from V and 6 bases from J, with 15 bases between. Using immunoSEQ multiplex PCR, the repertoire was profiled, and TCRdb retains in-frame clones only, with some absent. This table holds over 85,000 clones, about 88% found once. The input for sequencing was peripheral blood, taken on day 0 of AZD1222 vaccination. The TCR originated in an adult in good health. The V and J genes are TRBV5-4 and TRBJ2-7; perhaps D is TRBD1 or TRBD2 (5 bases each). CDR3 residues: CASSFGRVGGEQYF. The CDR3 bases are TGTGCCAGCAGCTTTGGCAGGGTAGGAGGCGAGCAGTACTTC.